These T cell receptor beta chains were read from a single sample in a study of blood T cell repertoires in COVID-19. Profiling relied on immunoSEQ multiplex PCR, and the TCRdb table lists in-frame clones only, not all of them. This repertoire shows around 300,000 clones, about nine tenths found once; its top ten account for about 0.94%. The sequenced material came from peripheral blood. Receptors were obtained from a woman aged 35 to 49 who had recovered from COVID-19. The CDR3 runs from the conserved cysteine through the conserved F or W. The D gene is left open where the match is weak. Clone sizes are given selectively: once, few, many, or a class where the clone is expanded.

DNA	CDR3	size	V	J	D
TGTGCCAGCAGCGTAGCAGGGGCGGACGAGACCCAGTACTTC	CASSVAGADETQYF	.	TRBV9	TRBJ2-5	.
TGTGCCTGGAGTGTACTAGGGTCGGGGGATACGCAGTATTTT	CAWSVLGSGDTQYF	.	TRBV30	TRBJ2-3	.
TGTGCCAGCAGCATATTCAAAGCGGGCGACGACACAGATACGCAGTATTTT	CASSIFKAGDDTDTQYF	.	TRBV9	TRBJ2-3	.
TGTGCCAGCAGCTCCGGACTAGCGGGGCCGGGGGAGACCCAGTACTTC	CASSSGLAGPGETQYF	.	TRBV7-7	TRBJ2-5	TRBD2
TGTGCCAGCAGCTTAGGACGGGGGGACACCTACGAGCAGTACTTC	CASSLGRGDTYEQYF	.	TRBV7-3	TRBJ2-7	.
TGTGCCTGGAGTGTAGCAGGGGCCACCGGGGAGCTGTTTTTT	CAWSVAGATGELFF	.	TRBV30	TRBJ2-2	.
TGTGCCAGCAGCTTAGCTAGGACAGGGGGCTCTGGAAACACCATATATTTT	CASSLARTGGSGNTIYF	.	TRBV7-8	TRBJ1-3	TRBD1
TGCGCCAGCAGCTTGGGTTCCAACCAAGAGACCCAGTACTTC	CASSLGSNQETQYF	.	TRBV5-1	TRBJ2-5	.
TGTGCCAGCAGTGAAGCGGGGTTGGGACAGGGCTATGGCTACACCTTC	CASSEAGLGQGYGYTF	.	TRBV6-1	TRBJ1-2	TRBD1
TGTGCCAGCAGTTTATCGACCGGGAGTTCCTACAATGAGCAGTTCTTC	CASSLSTGSSYNEQFF	.	TRBV27	TRBJ2-1	.
TGTGCCAGCAGCTTAGGGACTAGTATCTACAATGAGCAGTTCTTC	CASSLGTSIYNEQFF	.	TRBV7-3	TRBJ2-1	TRBD2
TGTGCCAGCAGCTTAGGAGCGGGAGGGCCAACCGAGCAGTACTTC	CASSLGAGGPTEQYF	.	TRBV11-3	TRBJ2-7	TRBD2
TGTGCCAGCAGCCAGAGTAGCGGGAGGGCCGGAGAGCAGTACTTC	CASSQSSGRAGEQYF	.	TRBV7-2	TRBJ2-7	TRBD2
TGTGCCAGCAGCTTAGGTCGGGGGAGCTCTGGAAACACCATATATTTT	CASSLGRGSSGNTIYF	.	TRBV11-2	TRBJ1-3	.
TGTGCCAGCAGCCCGACAGCCCCTAACTATGGCTACACCTTC	CASSPTAPNYGYTF	.	TRBV14	TRBJ1-2	.
TGTGCCAGCAGCATCCGACTAGCGGGAGATCCAGCCAATGAGCAGTTCTTC	CASSIRLAGDPANEQFF	.	TRBV7-8	TRBJ2-1	TRBD2
TGTGCCAGCAGCTTAGCGGGGTCGGGATACGACTCCTTCTACGAGCAGTACTTC	CASSLAGSGYDSFYEQYF	few	TRBV7-2	TRBJ2-7	.
TGTGCCAGCAGCTTAGGCAGGGGCCAAGAGACCCAGTACTTC	CASSLGRGQETQYF	.	TRBV7-9	TRBJ2-5	.
TGTGCCAGCAGCTCGGGACAAAAGGATTCACCCCTCCACTTT	CASSSGQKDSPLHF	once	TRBV7-3	TRBJ1-6	.
TGCGCCAGCAGCCCCGGGACTAGTAGGCTTTACGAGCAGTACTTC	CASSPGTSRLYEQYF	few	TRBV5-1	TRBJ2-7	TRBD2
TGCGCCAGCAGAGCGGGACTAGCGGTCAATGAGCAGTTCTTC	CASRAGLAVNEQFF	.	TRBV5-1	TRBJ2-1	TRBD2
TGTGCCAGCAGCCGGGGACTAGCGGGGACCCTAGCTGAGCAGTTCTTC	CASSRGLAGTLAEQFF	.	TRBV3-1/TRBV3-2	TRBJ2-1	TRBD2
TGTGCCAGTAGTATATGGAGTCCCGCAGGAGGAGGGGAAGGCTACACCTTC	CASSIWSPAGGGEGYTF	.	TRBV19	TRBJ1-2	.
TGTGCCAGCAGTTATAGCGGGAGCTCCTACAATGAGCAGTTCTTC	CASSYSGSSYNEQFF	.	TRBV5-4	TRBJ2-1	TRBD2
TGCGCCAGCAGCTTGGAACTAGCGGGGGCCGTGGTGAATACGCAGTATTTT	CASSLELAGAVVNTQYF	.	TRBV5-1	TRBJ2-3	TRBD2
TGTGCCAGCAGCTTAGAGCGACAGGCACATGGCTACACCTTC	CASSLERQAHGYTF	.	TRBV11-2	TRBJ1-2	.
TGCGCCAGCAGCAGCCGGGACAGGGGGCGGTTAGAGAACACTGAAGCTTTCTTT	CASSSRDRGRLENTEAFF	.	TRBV5-1	TRBJ1-1	TRBD1
TGTGCCACCAGACCCCCGGGACTGGATACGCAGTATTTT	CATRPPGLDTQYF	.	TRBV24-1	TRBJ2-3	.
TGTGCCTGGAGTCCGGGAAGAGGAGGTGAAAAACTGTTTTTT	CAWSPGRGGEKLFF	.	TRBV30	TRBJ1-4	.